This paragraph covers one TCR beta chain sequence. The data were taken from a study of blood T cell repertoires in COVID-19. Authors' data handling: The authors estimated nucleated cell counts from reference gene primer amplification. TCRdb's table, derived via immunoSEQ multiplex PCR, lists solely in-frame clones and lacks some. That table furnishes V, J and clone size, whereas the DNA furnished D and trimming. The sample includes 8,000 or so clones, around 90% seen only once; the top ten take over 6%. V shed 1 base, J shed 8 bases, and the junction held 7 bases outside the gene matches. The germline gives CDR1 SGHTA, CDR2 FQGNSA. The CDR3 is 16 amino acids.

The clonotype originates from a woman between 45 and 65 years old with active or convalescent COVID-19. The J gene is TRBJ2-1, the V gene TRBV7-2, with TRBD2 matching 11 bases. Input material: peripheral blood. In DNA form, the CDR3 reads TGTGCCAGCAGCTTAGGCTTAGCGGGAGGGAGGGATGAGCAGTTCTTC. It translates to CASSLGLAGGRDEQFF.